This T cell receptor (beta chain) was recorded in a study of blood T cell repertoires in COVID-19. The overall study: Donors in the United States, Italy and Spain gave samples during acute or convalescent COVID-19. PBMCs, B-cell-depleted T cells, or T cells provided the cDNA or gDNA that made up the material.

The V gene's germline CDR1 is MNHEY and CDR2 SVGAGI. V shed 6 bases, J shed 11 bases, and the junction held 12 bases outside the gene matches. The CDR3 is 15 amino acids. Methods used by the authors: Nucleated cell counts were estimated from reference gene primer amplification. Method: immunoSEQ multiplex PCR; TCRdb's copy keeps in-frame clones and lacks some. Clone size and V and J calls were adopted from that table, with D and trimming inferred from the DNA. Here the sample spans 110,000 or so clones, 70% to 85% being singletons. The sequence derives from a man aged 50 to 60 with acute or convalescent COVID-19. J is TRBJ1-6 and V is TRBV6-5; 8 bases line up with TRBD1. The sample consisted of peripheral blood. CDR3 protein: CASRPGTGKKPPLHF. CDR3 DNA: TGTGCCAGCAGACCCGGGACAGGAAAAAAACCACCCCTCCACTTT.